Listed here is a single T cell receptor (beta chain). Its antigen is unknown. V shed 8 bases and J shed 0 bases, with 8 bases lying between them. Germline V gene sequence: CDR1 SGHVS, CDR2 FQNEAQ. The CDR3 is 13 amino acids. TCRdb's copy holds only in-frame clones and misses some; the assay was immunoSEQ multiplex PCR. This table has roughly 200,000 clones, around 94% appearing once. This record comes from a study of T cell responses to AZD1222 COVID-19 vaccine. Study-wide results and limits: Just five to seven people given AZD1222 tested seropositive at baseline. In a largely white British group with more females than males, clonal diversity was possibly underestimated. Targets within unmutated variant regions were reportedly found for nearly half of spike-specific TCRs.

This sequence originates from an adult who received the MenACWY meningococcal vaccine as a control. The source was peripheral blood, collected 28 days after the second dose of the MenACWY control vaccine. The rearrangement links TRBV7-8 to TRBJ1-3, with D perhaps TRBD1 (5 bases). CDR3 coding DNA: TGTGCCAGCGGGGGGTTCTCTGGAAACACCATATATTTT. Translated, it gives CASGGFSGNTIYF.